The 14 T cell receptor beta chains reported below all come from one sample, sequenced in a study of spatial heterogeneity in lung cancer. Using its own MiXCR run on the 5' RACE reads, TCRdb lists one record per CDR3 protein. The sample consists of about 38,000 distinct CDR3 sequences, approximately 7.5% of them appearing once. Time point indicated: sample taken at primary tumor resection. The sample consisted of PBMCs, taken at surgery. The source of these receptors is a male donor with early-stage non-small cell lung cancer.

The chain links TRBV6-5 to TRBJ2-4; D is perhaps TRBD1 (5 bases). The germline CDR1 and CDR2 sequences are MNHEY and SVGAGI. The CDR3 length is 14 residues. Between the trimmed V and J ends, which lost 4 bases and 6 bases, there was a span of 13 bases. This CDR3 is CASSSRVLANIQYF. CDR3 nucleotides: TGTGCCAGCAGTTCCAGGGTATTGGCAAACATTCAGTACTTC.

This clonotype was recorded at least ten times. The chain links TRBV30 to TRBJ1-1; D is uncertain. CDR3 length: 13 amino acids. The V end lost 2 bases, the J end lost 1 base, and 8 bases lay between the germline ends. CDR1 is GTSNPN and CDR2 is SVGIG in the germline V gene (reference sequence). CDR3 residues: CAWSLTPNTEAFF. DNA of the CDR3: TGTGCCTGGAGTTTAACCCCGAACACTGAAGCTTTCTTT.

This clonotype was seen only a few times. CDR3 region: CASSYGTGGFEQYV. In DNA form, the CDR3 reads TGCGCCAGCAGTTATGGGACAGGGGGCTTCGAGCAGTACGTC. V usage is TRBV5-1 and J usage is TRBJ2-7; 12 bases are shared with TRBD1. In germline, CDR1 is SGHRS, CDR2 YFSETQ. The CDR3 is made up of 14 amino acids. The V and J ends lost 5 bases and 6 bases, in that order; junction bases with no gene match: 6.

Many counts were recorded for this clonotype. CDR3 sequence (DNA): TGTGCCAGCAGCTTAGGGCAAAACAATGAGCAGTTCTTC. This translates into CASSLGQNNEQFF. The chain uses TRBV7-8 and TRBJ2-1; D unclear. Germline CDR1 and CDR2: SGHVS and FQNEAQ. CDR3 length: 13 residues. Trimming removed 1 base at V and 5 bases at J, with 6 bases between.

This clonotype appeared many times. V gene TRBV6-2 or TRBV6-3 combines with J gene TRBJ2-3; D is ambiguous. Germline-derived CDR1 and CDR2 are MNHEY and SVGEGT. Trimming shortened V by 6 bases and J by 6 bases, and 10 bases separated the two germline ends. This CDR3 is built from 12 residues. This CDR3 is CASSPTEDTQYF. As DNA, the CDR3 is TGTGCCAGCAGCCCCACCGAGGATACGCAGTATTTT.

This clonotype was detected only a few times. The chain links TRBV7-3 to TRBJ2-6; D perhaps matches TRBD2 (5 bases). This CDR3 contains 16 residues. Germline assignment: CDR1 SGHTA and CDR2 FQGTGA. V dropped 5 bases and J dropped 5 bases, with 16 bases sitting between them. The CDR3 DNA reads TGTGCCAGCAGCCAACGTGGAGGTCTGAGGGCCAACGTCCTGACTTTC. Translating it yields CASSQRGGLRANVLTF. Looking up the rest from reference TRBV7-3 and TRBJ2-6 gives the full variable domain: GAGVSQTPSNKVTEKGKYVELRCDPISGHTALYWYRQSLGQGPEFLIYFQGTGAADDSGLPNDRFFAVRPEGSVSTLKIQRTERGDSAVYLCASSQRGGLRANVLTFGAGSRLTVL.

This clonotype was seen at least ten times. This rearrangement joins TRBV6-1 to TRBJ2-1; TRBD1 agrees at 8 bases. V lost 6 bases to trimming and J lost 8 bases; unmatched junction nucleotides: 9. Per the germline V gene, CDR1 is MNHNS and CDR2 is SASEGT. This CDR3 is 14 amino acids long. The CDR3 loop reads CASSPRGLGDEQFF. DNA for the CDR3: TGTGCCAGCAGCCCCAGGGGGCTGGGGGATGAGCAGTTCTTC.

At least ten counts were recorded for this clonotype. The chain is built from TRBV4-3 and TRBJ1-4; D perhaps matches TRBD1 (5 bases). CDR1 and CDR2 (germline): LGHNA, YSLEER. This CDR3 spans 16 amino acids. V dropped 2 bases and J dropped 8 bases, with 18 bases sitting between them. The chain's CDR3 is CASSQSGHLGFEKLFF. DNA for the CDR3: TGCGCCAGCAGCCAATCCGGACACCTGGGATTCGAAAAACTGTTTTTT.

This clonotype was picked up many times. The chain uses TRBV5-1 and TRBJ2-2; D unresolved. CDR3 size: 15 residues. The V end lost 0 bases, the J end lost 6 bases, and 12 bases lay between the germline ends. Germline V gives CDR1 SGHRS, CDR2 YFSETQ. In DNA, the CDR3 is TGCGCCAGCAGCTTGGGGTCTATGCACGCCGGGGAGCTGTTTTTT. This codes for CASSLGSMHAGELFF.

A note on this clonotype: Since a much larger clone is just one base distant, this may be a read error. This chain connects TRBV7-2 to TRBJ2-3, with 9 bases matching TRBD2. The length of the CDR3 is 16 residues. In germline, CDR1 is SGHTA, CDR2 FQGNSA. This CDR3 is CANSLGLATLTDTQYF. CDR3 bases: TGTGCCAACAGCTTGGGACTAGCCACCCTCACAGATACGCAGTATTTT.

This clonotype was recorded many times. This chain's CDR3 is CASSPPYLQGPSGNTIYF. The CDR3 DNA reads as TGTGCCAGCTCACCACCATACCTACAGGGACCCTCTGGAAACACCATATATTTT. The chain couples TRBV18 to TRBJ1-3; maybe TRBD1 (6 bases). Germline loops: CDR1 KGHSH, CDR2 LQKENI. The V end was cut by 0 bases, the J end by 0 bases, with 15 bases between. This CDR3 region has 18 residues. Full variable domain (outside the CDR3, taken from reference TRBV18 and TRBJ1-3): NAGVMQNPRHLVRRRGQEARLRCSPMKGHSHVYWYRQLPEEGLKFMVYLQKENIIDESGMPKERFSAEFPKEGPSILRIQQVVRGDSAAYFCASSPPYLQGPSGNTIYFGEGSWLTVV.

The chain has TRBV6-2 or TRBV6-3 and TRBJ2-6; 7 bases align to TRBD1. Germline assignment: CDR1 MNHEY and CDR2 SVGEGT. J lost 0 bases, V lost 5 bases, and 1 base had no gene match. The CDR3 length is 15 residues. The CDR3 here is CASSNRGSGANVLTF. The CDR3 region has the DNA TGTGCCAGCAGTAACAGGGGCTCTGGGGCCAACGTCCTGACTTTC.

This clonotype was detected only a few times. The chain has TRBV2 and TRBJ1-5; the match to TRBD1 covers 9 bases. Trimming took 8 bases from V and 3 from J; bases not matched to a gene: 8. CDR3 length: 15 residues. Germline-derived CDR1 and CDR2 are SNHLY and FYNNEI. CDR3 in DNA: TGTGCCAGCGGGGGACAGGGCCTTGTCAATCAGCCCCAGCATTTT. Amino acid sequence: CASGGQGLVNQPQHF.

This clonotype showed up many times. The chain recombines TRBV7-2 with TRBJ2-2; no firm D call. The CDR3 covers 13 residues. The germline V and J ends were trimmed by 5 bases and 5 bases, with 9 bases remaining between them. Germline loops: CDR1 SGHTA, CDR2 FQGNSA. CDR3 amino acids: CASSPTDTGELFF. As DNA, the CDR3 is TGTGCCAGCAGCCCGACCGATACCGGGGAGCTGTTTTTT.